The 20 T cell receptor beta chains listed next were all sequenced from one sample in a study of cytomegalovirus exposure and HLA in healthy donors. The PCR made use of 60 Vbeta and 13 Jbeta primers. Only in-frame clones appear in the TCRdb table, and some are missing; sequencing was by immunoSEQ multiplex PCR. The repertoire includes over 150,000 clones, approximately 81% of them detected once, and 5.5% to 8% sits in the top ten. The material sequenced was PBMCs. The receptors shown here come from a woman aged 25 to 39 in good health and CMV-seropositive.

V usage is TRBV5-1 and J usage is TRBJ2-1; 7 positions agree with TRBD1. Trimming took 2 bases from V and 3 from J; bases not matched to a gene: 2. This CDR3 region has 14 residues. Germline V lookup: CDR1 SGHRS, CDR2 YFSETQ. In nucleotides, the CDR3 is TGCGCCAGCAGCTTCCGGGACAGCTACAATGAGCAGTTCTTC. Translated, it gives CASSFRDSYNEQFF.

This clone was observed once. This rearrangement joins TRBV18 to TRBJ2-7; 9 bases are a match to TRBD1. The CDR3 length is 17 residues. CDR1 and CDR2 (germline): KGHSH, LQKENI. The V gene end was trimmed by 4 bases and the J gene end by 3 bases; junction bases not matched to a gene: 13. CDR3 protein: CASSRGTGSITNYEQYF. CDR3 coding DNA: TGTGCCAGCTCACGGGGGACAGGGTCTATTACCAACTACGAGCAGTACTTC.

CDR3 protein: CASSPKLDSTDTQYF. CDR3 coding DNA: TGCGCCAGCAGCCCGAAACTAGACAGCACAGATACGCAGTATTTT. The chain is built from TRBV4-3 and TRBJ2-3; D is possibly TRBD2 (5 bases). Trimming removed 4 bases at V and 0 bases at J, with 11 bases between. The length of the CDR3 is 15 residues. The germline gives CDR1 LGHNA, CDR2 YSLEER.

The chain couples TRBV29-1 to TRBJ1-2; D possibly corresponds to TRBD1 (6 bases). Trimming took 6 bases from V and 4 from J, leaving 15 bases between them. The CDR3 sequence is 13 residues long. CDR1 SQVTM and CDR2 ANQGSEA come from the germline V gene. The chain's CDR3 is CSVVDSEVYGYTF. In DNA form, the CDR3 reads TGCAGCGTAGTGGACAGCGAAGTCTATGGCTACACCTTC.

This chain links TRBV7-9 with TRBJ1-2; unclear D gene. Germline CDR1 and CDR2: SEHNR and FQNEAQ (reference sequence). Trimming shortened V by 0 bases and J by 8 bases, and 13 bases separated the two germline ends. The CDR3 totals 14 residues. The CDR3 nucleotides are TGTGCCAGCAGCTTAGCTGGTTTCGGGAACGGCTACACCTTC. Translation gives CASSLAGFGNGYTF.

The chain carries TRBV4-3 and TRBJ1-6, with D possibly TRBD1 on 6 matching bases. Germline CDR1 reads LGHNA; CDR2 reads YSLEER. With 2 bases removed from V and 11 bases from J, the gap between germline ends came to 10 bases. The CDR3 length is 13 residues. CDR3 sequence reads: CASSQRQAAPLHF. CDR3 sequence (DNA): TGCGCCAGCAGCCAACGACAGGCGGCACCCCTCCACTTT.

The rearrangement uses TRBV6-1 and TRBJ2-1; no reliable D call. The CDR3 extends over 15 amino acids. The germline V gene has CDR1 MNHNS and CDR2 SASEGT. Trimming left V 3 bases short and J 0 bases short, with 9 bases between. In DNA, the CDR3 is TGTGCCAGCAGTGAGGGCAAGAGCTCCTACAATGAGCAGTTCTTC. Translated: CASSEGKSSYNEQFF.

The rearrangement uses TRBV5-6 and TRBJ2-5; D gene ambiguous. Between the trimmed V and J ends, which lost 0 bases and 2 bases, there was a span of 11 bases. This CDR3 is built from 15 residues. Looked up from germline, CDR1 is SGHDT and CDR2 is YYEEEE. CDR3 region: CASSLGLWSQETQYF. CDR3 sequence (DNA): TGTGCCAGCAGCTTGGGGCTCTGGAGTCAAGAGACCCAGTACTTC.

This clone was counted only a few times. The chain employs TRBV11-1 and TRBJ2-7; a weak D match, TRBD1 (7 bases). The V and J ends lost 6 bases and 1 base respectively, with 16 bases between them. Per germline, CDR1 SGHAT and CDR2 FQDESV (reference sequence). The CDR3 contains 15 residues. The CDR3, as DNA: TGTGCCAGCAGTACGGAGACAGGGACTTCCTACGAGCAGTACTTC. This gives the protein CASSTETGTSYEQYF.

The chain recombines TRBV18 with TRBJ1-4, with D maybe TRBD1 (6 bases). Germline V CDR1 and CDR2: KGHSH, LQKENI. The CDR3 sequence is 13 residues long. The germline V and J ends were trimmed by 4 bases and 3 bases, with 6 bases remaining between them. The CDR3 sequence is CASSQGANEKLFF. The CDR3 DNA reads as TGTGCCAGCTCACAGGGGGCTAATGAAAAACTGTTTTTT.

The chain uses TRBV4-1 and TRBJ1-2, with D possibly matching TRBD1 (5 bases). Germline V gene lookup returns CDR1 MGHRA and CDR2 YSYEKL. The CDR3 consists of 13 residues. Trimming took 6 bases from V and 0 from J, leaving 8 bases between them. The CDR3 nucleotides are TGCGCCAGCAGTCCAGGGTCTAACTATGGCTACACCTTC. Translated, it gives CASSPGSNYGYTF.

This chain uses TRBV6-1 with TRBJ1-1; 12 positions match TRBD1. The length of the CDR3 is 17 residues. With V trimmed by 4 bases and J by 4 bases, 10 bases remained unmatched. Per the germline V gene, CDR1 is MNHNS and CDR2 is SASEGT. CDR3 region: CASSAGTGGGGGTEAFF. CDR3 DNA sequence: TGTGCCAGCAGTGCGGGGACAGGGGGCGGAGGAGGCACTGAAGCTTTCTTT.

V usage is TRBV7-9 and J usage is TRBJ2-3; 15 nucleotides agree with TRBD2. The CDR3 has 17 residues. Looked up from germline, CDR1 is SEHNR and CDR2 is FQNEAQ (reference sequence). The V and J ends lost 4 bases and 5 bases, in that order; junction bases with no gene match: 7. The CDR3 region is CASSSPGTSGGQDTQYF. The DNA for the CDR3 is TGTGCCAGCAGCTCGCCAGGGACTAGCGGGGGGCAAGATACGCAGTATTTT.

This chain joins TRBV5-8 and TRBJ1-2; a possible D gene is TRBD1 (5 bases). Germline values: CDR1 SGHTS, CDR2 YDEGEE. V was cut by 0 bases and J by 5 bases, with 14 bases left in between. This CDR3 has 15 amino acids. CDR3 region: CASSLGRGRRYGYTF. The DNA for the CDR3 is TGTGCCAGCAGCTTGGGTCGGGGGAGGAGATATGGCTACACCTTC.

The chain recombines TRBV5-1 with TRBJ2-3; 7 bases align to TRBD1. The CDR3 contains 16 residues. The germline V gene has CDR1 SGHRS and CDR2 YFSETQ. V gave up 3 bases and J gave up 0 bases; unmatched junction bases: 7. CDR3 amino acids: CASSWDSRQSTDTQYF. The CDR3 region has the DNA TGCGCCAGCAGCTGGGACAGCCGACAAAGCACAGATACGCAGTATTTT.

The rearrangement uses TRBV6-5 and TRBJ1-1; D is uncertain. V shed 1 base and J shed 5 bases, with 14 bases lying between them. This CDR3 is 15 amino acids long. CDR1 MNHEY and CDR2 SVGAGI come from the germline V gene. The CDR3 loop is CASSYLEGLGTEAFF. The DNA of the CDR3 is TGTGCCAGCAGTTACTTGGAGGGTCTGGGTACTGAAGCTTTCTTT.

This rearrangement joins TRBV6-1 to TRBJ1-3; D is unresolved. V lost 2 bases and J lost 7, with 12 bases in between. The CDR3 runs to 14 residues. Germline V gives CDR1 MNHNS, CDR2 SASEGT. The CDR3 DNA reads TGTGCCAGCAGTGAACGACGGAGTGCGAACACCATATATTTT. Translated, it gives CASSERRSANTIYF.

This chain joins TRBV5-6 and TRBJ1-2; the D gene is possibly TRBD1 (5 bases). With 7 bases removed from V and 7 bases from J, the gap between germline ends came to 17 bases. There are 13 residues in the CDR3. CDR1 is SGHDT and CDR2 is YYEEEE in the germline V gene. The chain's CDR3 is CASGVGQVLGYTF. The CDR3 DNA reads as TGTGCCAGCGGTGTGGGGCAGGTGCTTGGCTACACCTTC.

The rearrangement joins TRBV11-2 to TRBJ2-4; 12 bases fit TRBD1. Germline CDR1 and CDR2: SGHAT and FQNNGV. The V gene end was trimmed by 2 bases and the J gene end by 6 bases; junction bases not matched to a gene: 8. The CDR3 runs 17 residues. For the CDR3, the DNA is TGTGCCAGCAGCTTACCTTCCGGGACAGGGGGCAGAAACATTCAGTACTTC. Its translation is CASSLPSGTGGRNIQYF.

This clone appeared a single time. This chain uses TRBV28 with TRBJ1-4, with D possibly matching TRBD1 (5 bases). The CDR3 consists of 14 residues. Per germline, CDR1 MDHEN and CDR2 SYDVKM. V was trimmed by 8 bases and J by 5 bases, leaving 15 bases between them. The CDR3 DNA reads TGTGCCAGCTCGAACAGGCTCGTCAATGAAAAACTGTTTTTT. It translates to CASSNRLVNEKLFF.